This is a list of T cell receptor beta chains from one sample in a study of cytomegalovirus exposure and HLA in healthy donors. Here immunoSEQ multiplex PCR was the method, and the copy in TCRdb shows in-frame clones only, minus some. The data contain 120,000 or so clones, over 65% of them singletons. Sequencing was carried out using PBMCs. Receptors were obtained from a woman aged 40 to 55 in good health and CMV-seropositive. Each CDR3 is given with its conserved first and last residue. A D gene is named only where the DNA matches it firmly. Size is omitted from some rows. Given values are once, few, many or a class for expanded clones.

CDR3 DNA: TGTGCCAGTAGTACCAGCGGGGGGGCGGGAGATACGCAGTATTTT
CDR3 protein: CASSTSGGAGDTQYF
J gene: TRBJ2-3
clone size: few
V gene: TRBV19
D gene: TRBD2

CDR3 DNA: TGTGCCAGCAGCGTAGGGGGAGCGGGGACGCCCTACGAGCAGTACTTC
CDR3 protein: CASSVGGAGTPYEQYF
J gene: TRBJ2-7
clone size: few
V gene: TRBV9
D gene: TRBD2

CDR3 DNA: TGCGCCAGCAGTGAAGTCGAACAGGCGGGGCAAGAGACCCAGTACTTC
CDR3 protein: CASSEVEQAGQETQYF
J gene: TRBJ2-5
clone size: -
V gene: TRBV10-2
D gene: -

CDR3 DNA: TGTGCCAGCAGTTATAGGGGTGAAGCTTTCTTT
CDR3 protein: CASSYRGEAFF
J gene: TRBJ1-1
clone size: -
V gene: TRBV6-5
D gene: -

CDR3 DNA: TGTGCCACCAGCAGGGGGGTTCGGGGGTCCTCCTACGAGCAGTACTTC
CDR3 protein: CATSRGVRGSSYEQYF
J gene: TRBJ2-7
clone size: -
V gene: TRBV15
D gene: -

CDR3 DNA: TGTGCCAGCAGCGTAGGGCTCACTAGCGGGGGGGCGGGGACCCAGTACTTC
CDR3 protein: CASSVGLTSGGAGTQYF
J gene: TRBJ2-5
clone size: -
V gene: TRBV9
D gene: TRBD2

CDR3 DNA: TGTGCCAGTAGATCACGGGACACCTCCGGAGAGACCCAGTACTTC
CDR3 protein: CASRSRDTSGETQYF
J gene: TRBJ2-5
clone size: -
V gene: TRBV2
D gene: -

CDR3 DNA: TGTGCCAGCAGCGCGGGACTAGCGGTTGATACGCAGTATTTT
CDR3 protein: CASSAGLAVDTQYF
J gene: TRBJ2-3
clone size: -
V gene: TRBV9
D gene: TRBD2

CDR3 DNA: TGCGCCAGCAGCTCGTTAAGAGGAGGGATAGAGACCCAGTACTTC
CDR3 protein: CASSSLRGGIETQYF
J gene: TRBJ2-5
clone size: -
V gene: TRBV5-1
D gene: -

CDR3 DNA: TGTGCCAGCAGCAGCCCCGGGACACGAATGAACACTGAAGCTTTCTTT
CDR3 protein: CASSSPGTRMNTEAFF
J gene: TRBJ1-1
clone size: -
V gene: TRBV21-1
D gene: -

CDR3 DNA: TGTGCCAGTAGTACCCCACGACAGTTGGGGGAAAAACTGTTTTTT
CDR3 protein: CASSTPRQLGEKLFF
J gene: TRBJ1-4
clone size: -
V gene: TRBV19
D gene: -

CDR3 DNA: TGTGCCAGCAGTTATGGGGCAGCCACTGAAGCTTTCTTT
CDR3 protein: CASSYGAATEAFF
J gene: TRBJ1-1
clone size: -
V gene: TRBV5-5
D gene: -

CDR3 DNA: TGTGCCAGCAGCTTACCCGGACAGATGAACACTGAAGCTTTCTTT
CDR3 protein: CASSLPGQMNTEAFF
J gene: TRBJ1-1
clone size: -
V gene: TRBV7-9
D gene: -

CDR3 DNA: TGCAGTGCTAGGCGCACTGAAGCTTTCTTT
CDR3 protein: CSARRTEAFF
J gene: TRBJ1-1
clone size: -
V gene: TRBV20-1
D gene: -

CDR3 DNA: TGTGCCAGCAGCCAAGGGGGTATTGAGCAGTTCTTC
CDR3 protein: CASSQGGIEQFF
J gene: TRBJ2-1
clone size: -
V gene: TRBV7-9
D gene: -

CDR3 DNA: TGTGCCAGCAGCTTAGGCCCGGCAGGGGGCAGGAGCTCCTACGAGCAGTACTTC
CDR3 protein: CASSLGPAGGRSSYEQYF
J gene: TRBJ2-7
clone size: -
V gene: TRBV13
D gene: TRBD1

CDR3 DNA: TGTGCCAGCAGCCCTACAGGGGACCCTAACTATGGCTACACCTTC
CDR3 protein: CASSPTGDPNYGYTF
J gene: TRBJ1-2
clone size: -
V gene: TRBV9
D gene: TRBD1

CDR3 DNA: TGTGCCAGCAGCTTGGGGCGGCTGAACACTGAAGCTTTCTTT
CDR3 protein: CASSLGRLNTEAFF
J gene: TRBJ1-1
clone size: -
V gene: TRBV5-8
D gene: -

CDR3 DNA: TGTGCCACCAGCGGGGCTATCGGGGAGACCCAGTACTTC
CDR3 protein: CATSGAIGETQYF
J gene: TRBJ2-5
clone size: -
V gene: TRBV15
D gene: -

CDR3 DNA: TGTGCCAGTAGTTGGCGATGGGGCGGACTAGCGAGCACAGATACGCAGTATTTT
CDR3 protein: CASSWRWGGLASTDTQYF
J gene: TRBJ2-3
clone size: -
V gene: TRBV19
D gene: TRBD2

CDR3 DNA: TGTGCCAGCAGCTTAATAGTGGGCCCTTTGAACTCCTACGAGCAGTACTTC
CDR3 protein: CASSLIVGPLNSYEQYF
J gene: TRBJ2-7
clone size: -
V gene: TRBV13
D gene: -

CDR3 DNA: TGTGCCAGCAGCCCCCGGGGGAGCGGGGGCTTACAAGAGACCCAGTACTTC
CDR3 protein: CASSPRGSGGLQETQYF
J gene: TRBJ2-5
clone size: -
V gene: TRBV9
D gene: TRBD2

CDR3 DNA: TGTGCCAGCTCACCCCCCGGGACAGGGCTTCGCGATGAGCAGTTCTTC
CDR3 protein: CASSPPGTGLRDEQFF
J gene: TRBJ2-1
clone size: -
V gene: TRBV18
D gene: TRBD1

CDR3 DNA: TGTGCCAGCAGTCCTCAGGGGCAGGGGCCAGGGGAGACCCAGTACTTC
CDR3 protein: CASSPQGQGPGETQYF
J gene: TRBJ2-5
clone size: -
V gene: TRBV2
D gene: -

CDR3 DNA: TGTGCCAGCAGTGAAGGGACAGGGGTAAGGTCACCCCTCCACTTT
CDR3 protein: CASSEGTGVRSPLHF
J gene: TRBJ1-6
clone size: few
V gene: TRBV2
D gene: TRBD1

CDR3 DNA: TGTGCCAGCAGTCCGCATCCGGCAGGCCAAGAGACCCAGTACTTC
CDR3 protein: CASSPHPAGQETQYF
J gene: TRBJ2-5
clone size: -
V gene: TRBV27
D gene: -